The 28 T cell receptor beta chains in this list originate from one sample, sequenced in a study of tumor and adjacent non-tumor tissue in lung cancer. This sample's RNA came from whole unsorted tissue. TCRbeta libraries were built with three rounds of nested PCR, modified from ARM-PCR. TCRdb ran MiXCR on the multiplex PCR reads and lists one entry per CDR3 protein. The table shows some 100,000 distinct CDR3 sequences, with roughly 74% occurring only once. The sample consisted of lung tumor tissue. All receptors derive from a woman aged 60 to 75 with non-small cell lung cancer.

Remarks on this clonotype: The junction does not match germline at one end; this may be a read error. The rearrangement uses TRBV11-2 and TRBJ2-7; 9 bases match TRBD1. The CDR3 has 14 residues. CDR1 and CDR2 from the germline V gene are SGHAT and FQNNGV. CDR3 region: CVSSYRDRVYDQYF. DNA for the CDR3: TGTGTCAGCAGCTATCGGGACAGGGTCTACGATCAGTACTTC.

Worth noting for this clonotype: This sequence may be a read error, since a much larger clone differs from it by one base. The chain joins TRBV29-1 to TRBJ2-3; 9 bases align to TRBD1. V trimming: 4 bases; J trimming: 2 bases; junction bases outside the gene matches: 1. Germline loops: CDR1 SQVTM, CDR2 ANQGSEA. The CDR3 loop spans 13 amino acids. CDR3 loop: CSVGQGVTDTQYF. CDR3 in DNA: TGCAGCGTTGGACAGGGGGTCACAGATACGCAGTATTTT.

With regard to this clonotype: The junction departs from germline at one end; a sequencing error may be responsible. The chain links TRBV11-1 to TRBJ2-2; D is tentatively TRBD1 or TRBD2 (5 bases each). The V gene's germline CDR1 is SGHAT and CDR2 FQDESV (reference sequence). The CDR3 runs to 16 residues. CDR3 nucleotide sequence: TGTGCCAGCAGCGCCTGGCTGGGGGTGAACATCGGGGAGCTGTTTTTT. Its protein is CASSAWLGVNIGELFF.

This rearrangement joins TRBV11-1 to TRBJ2-2, with TRBD2 matching over 9 bases. The CDR3 consists of 17 residues. Trimming removed 5 bases from V and 4 bases from J; junction bases left unmatched: 11. Germline V CDR1 and CDR2: SGHAT, FQDESV (reference sequence). CDR3 protein: CASSPRLAEVTTGELFF. The CDR3 region has the DNA TGTGCCAGCAGCCCGCGACTAGCGGAAGTAACCACCGGGGAGCTGTTTTTT.

The sample holds a few counts of this clonotype. A much larger clonotype is one base distant, so this may be a read error. V is TRBV20-1 and J is TRBJ1-2; tentative D call: TRBD1 (5 bases). The ends were cut back, 5 bases at V and 5 bases at J, with 12 bases in the middle. The CDR3 consists of 12 residues. Looked up from germline, CDR1 is DFQATT and CDR2 is SNEGSKA (reference sequence). CDR3 DNA sequence: TGCAGTGCTCCCATAGGGGAGTATGGCTACACCTTC. Protein product: CSAPIGEYGYTF.

Note on this clonotype: At one end the junction does not follow the germline gene, possibly because of a read error. The chain carries TRBV12-3 or TRBV12-4 and TRBJ1-2, with D hard to call. CDR3 size: 13 residues. CDR3 in DNA: TGTGTCAGCAACCCGGTACAGCTCTATGGCTACACCTTC. The encoded protein is CVSNPVQLYGYTF.

The table lists this clonotype with many counts. The V and J genes are TRBV6-5 and TRBJ1-5; no firm D call. V shed 0 bases and J shed 4 bases, with 7 bases lying between them. CDR1 and CDR2 (germline): MNHEY, SVGAGI. The CDR3 is made up of 14 amino acids. The CDR3 region has the DNA TGTGCCAGCAGTTACTCTATGGGGAATCAGCCCCAGCATTTT. Translating it yields CASSYSMGNQPQHF.

A note on this clonotype: A much larger clonotype is one base distant, so this may be a read error. This chain links TRBV28 with TRBJ2-1; 9 nucleotides align to TRBD1. Per germline, CDR1 MDHEN and CDR2 SYDVKM. V lost 3 bases and J lost 1; bases outside the gene matches: 10. The CDR3 totals 18 residues. This CDR3 reads CASSFAQGATRSYNEQFF. The CDR3 bases are TGTGCCAGCAGTTTTGCACAGGGGGCAACCAGGTCCTACAATGAGCAGTTCTTC. The full variable domain, in which reference TRBV28 and TRBJ2-1 provide the parts outside the CDR3, is DVKVTQSSRYLVKRTGEKVFLECVQDMDHENMFWYRQDPGLGLRLIYFSYDVKMKEKGDIPEGYSVSREKKERFSLILESASTNQTSMYLCASSFAQGATRSYNEQFFGPGTRLTVL.

About this clonotype itself: This may be a read error: a much more frequent sequence differs by one nucleotide. The V call is TRBV6-5, the J call TRBJ1-1; D is undetermined. The CDR3 consists of 13 residues. CDR1 MNHEY and CDR2 SVGAGI come from the germline V gene. The CDR3 loop reads CASSPWGDTEAIF. Here the CDR3 DNA reads TGTGCCAGCAGCCCCTGGGGTGACACTGAAGCTATCTTT.

About this clonotype: Mismatch with germline at one junction end may stem from a read error. The chain carries TRBV11-2 and TRBJ2-5, with D possibly matching TRBD1 (6 bases). This CDR3 has 13 amino acids. CDR1 and CDR2 (germline): SGHAT, FQNNGV. CDR3 protein: CASSSDSQETHYF. The CDR3 coding sequence is TGTGCCAGTAGCTCGGACAGCCAAGAGACCCATTACTTC.

Comment on this clonotype: A read error may produce the germline difference seen at one junction end. The chain uses TRBV12-3 or TRBV12-4 and TRBJ1-6; D call uncertain. The CDR3 loop spans 16 amino acids. The CDR3 coding sequence is TGTTCCAGCAGTTTTCGAGGGTACTCCCTCGGATCACCCCTCCATTTT. Its protein is CSSSFRGYSLGSPLHF.

This clonotype occurred a few times. The gene calls are TRBV5-1 and TRBJ1-6; 7 nucleotides match TRBD1. V shed 4 bases, J shed 6 bases, and the junction held 7 bases outside the gene matches. This CDR3 has 15 residues. Germline CDR1 SGHRS, CDR2 YFSETQ. Here the CDR3 DNA reads TGCGCCAGCAGCCCGATGGGACAGCCTAATTCACCCCTCCACTTT. It is translated as CASSPMGQPNSPLHF.

With respect to this clonotype: Just one base apart from a much larger clone, this may be a read error. The chain combines TRBV28 with TRBJ2-7, with D perhaps being TRBD1 or TRBD2 (6 bases each). Trimming took off 9 bases at V and 4 bases at J, with 19 bases between the two ends. Per the germline V gene, CDR1 is MDHEN and CDR2 is SYDVKM. CDR3 length: 14 amino acids. The CDR3 protein is CARSTPGGGYEQYF. CDR3 nucleotide sequence: TGTGCCAGGAGTACACCCGGGGGCGGATACGAGCAGTACTTC.

Of note for this clonotype: A much larger clone sits a single nucleotide away, making a read error possible. In this CDR3 the conserved last residue, phenylalanine or tryptophan, is missing, so a read error is likely. The chain couples TRBV7-8 to TRBJ2-4; D remains unclear. The V gene lost 3 bases and the J gene lost 9 bases, with 24 bases spanning the gap. The germline gives CDR1 SGHVS, CDR2 FQNEAQ. CDR3 length: 17 residues. The CDR3 loop reads CASSFTQPGPMSGIQYC. The CDR3 nucleotides are TGTGCCAGCAGCTTTACACAACCCGGGCCGATGTCTGGCATTCAGTACTGC.

The chain is built from TRBV20-1 and TRBJ2-2; TRBD2 agrees at 9 bases. The CDR3 sequence is 18 residues long. Germline CDR1 DFQATT, CDR2 SNEGSKA (reference sequence). Trimming cost V 5 bases and J 2 bases; bases outside gene matches: 15. The CDR3 reads CSASGGASGDTNTGELFF. In DNA form, the CDR3 reads TGCAGTGCTTCAGGGGGGGCTAGCGGGGACACCAACACCGGGGAGCTGTTTTTT.

This clonotype is labeled medium-sized. The genes are TRBV4-1 and TRBJ2-5; 9 bases are a match to TRBD2. The CDR3 consists of 17 residues. In germline, CDR1 is MGHRA, CDR2 YSYEKL. V was clipped by 0 bases and J by 5 bases; unmatched bases: 10. CDR3 sequence: CASSQDRAGGLPETQYF. The CDR3 nucleotides are TGCGCCAGCAGCCAAGATAGGGCGGGGGGGCTGCCCGAGACCCAGTACTTC.

For this clonotype: At one of its ends the junction is not consistent with the germline gene, which may arise from a read error. V is TRBV12-3 or TRBV12-4 and J is TRBJ2-5; tentatively, D is TRBD1 or TRBD2 (5 bases each). There are 12 residues in the CDR3. The CDR3 is CASSDVGETLYF. DNA of the CDR3: TGTGCCAGCAGCGACGTGGGGGAGACCCTGTACTTC.

A note on this clonotype: A read error may explain this, as a much larger clone is one base away. The chain joins TRBV10-3 to TRBJ2-1; 9 nucleotides align to TRBD1. The V segment lost 9 bases and the J segment 8 bases; nucleotides outside the gene matches: 8. This CDR3 has 13 residues. Germline-derived CDR1 and CDR2 are ENHRY and SYGVKD. CDR3 DNA sequence: TGTGCCATGTCCGGGACAGGGTTCCATGAGCAGTTCTTC. Protein product: CAMSGTGFHEQFF.

Concerning this clonotype: At one end, the junction sequence differs from germline, possibly due to a read error. The rearrangement links TRBV11-2 to TRBJ1-5; D not resolved. The CDR3 consists of 15 residues. Germline CDR1 SGHAT, CDR2 FQNNGV. The CDR3 sequence: CASSLKRGGDQPQHF. The CDR3 DNA reads as TGTGCCAGCAGCTTAAAGCGCGGTGGCGATCAGCCCCAACATTTT.

Points on this clonotype: The junction differs from germline at one of its ends, possibly a read error. V is TRBV11-2 and J is TRBJ2-2; D not resolved. Germline V gene sequence: CDR1 SGHAT, CDR2 FQNNGV. The CDR3 totals 16 residues. CDR3 protein: CASCLVLAAHTRELFF. As DNA, the CDR3 is TGTGCCAGCTGCTTAGTATTGGCGGCACACACCAGGGAGCTGTTTTTT. Full variable domain (rest looked up from reference TRBV11-2 and TRBJ2-2): EAGVAQSPRYKIIEKRQSVAFWCNPISGHATLYWYQQILGQGPKLLIQFQNNGVVDDSQLPKDRFSAERLKGVDSTLKIQPAKLEDSAVYLCASCLVLAAHTRELFFGEGSRLTVL.

The chain carries TRBV6-6 and TRBJ1-1, with D perhaps matching TRBD1 (6 bases). Germline V gives CDR1 MNHNY, CDR2 SVGAGI (reference sequence). This CDR3 is built from 16 residues. The CDR3 DNA reads as TGTGGAAGCAGCCCCTCCGCAGGGGTCTTGAACACTGAAGCTTTCTTT. This translates into CGSSPSAGVLNTEAFF.

With respect to this clonotype: Its ends do not fully match the called genes, so a read error is possible. This chain links TRBV7-9 with TRBJ1-1; 7 bases line up with TRBD1. The CDR3 runs 13 residues. Germline assignment: CDR1 SEHNR and CDR2 FQNEAQ (reference sequence). CDR3 coding DNA: TGTGTCAGCAGCTTAACAGGGGACACTGAAGCTTTCTTT. Translating it yields CVSSLTGDTEAFF. The entire variable domain, with the rest obtained from reference TRBV7-9 and TRBJ1-1, is as follows: DTGVSQNPRHKITKRGQNVTFRCDPISEHNRLYWYRQTLGQGPEFLTYFQNEAQLEKSRLLSDRFSAERPKGSFSTLEIQRTEQGDSAMYLCVSSLTGDTEAFFGQGTRLTVV.

A word on this clonotype: The conserved phenylalanine or tryptophan normally closing the CDR3 is absent here, so this likely arose from a read error. The chain uses TRBV6-1 and TRBJ1-2, with unresolved D. In germline, CDR1 is MNHNS, CDR2 SASEGT. CDR3 length: 13 residues. The CDR3 DNA sequence: TGTGCTAGCAGTGAATGGACGTCTTACGGGTACACCATC. This encodes CASSEWTSYGYTI.

The sample holds a few counts of this clonotype. One end of the junction fails to match germline, which may point to a read error. This chain uses TRBV11-2 with TRBJ1-6; D gene unclear. Germline assignment: CDR1 SGHAT and CDR2 FQNNGV. The CDR3 spans 14 residues. The CDR3 reads CASSLEASNSPLLF. The CDR3 DNA is TGTGCCAGCAGCTTAGAAGCGAGTAATTCACCCCTCCTGTTT.

This clonotype was seen once. No conserved phenylalanine or tryptophan ends this CDR3, so it is likely a read error. The DNA is left out, because the CDR3 cannot be placed on it with certainty; the CDR3 is given as TCRdb lists it. The V and J genes are TRBV4-1 and TRBJ2-1; the table's TRBD2 call for D was not verified on the DNA. The CDR3 numbers 16 amino acids, ends counted. Germline V lookup: CDR1 MGHRA, CDR2 YSYEKL. Here the CDR3 reads CASSRLASGGANEQLL.

This clonotype was seen only once. The germline gene is not matched at one end of the junction; a read error may be the cause. V gene TRBV11-3 combines with J gene TRBJ2-1; tentative D call: TRBD2 (6 bases). This CDR3 has 13 residues. Germline assignment: CDR1 SGHNT and CDR2 YENEEA. CDR3 DNA: TGTACCAGCACGGGAGCGTCCTACAATGAGCAGTTCTTC. The encoded protein is CTSTGASYNEQFF.

This clonotype was found a few times. A read error may explain this, as a much larger clone is one base away. The chain joins TRBV20-1 to TRBJ2-6; tentatively, D is TRBD1 (7 bases). The length of the CDR3 is 17 residues. Germline V gene sequence: CDR1 DFQATT, CDR2 SNEGSKA (reference sequence). The CDR3 bases are TGCAGTGCTAGAGATAACAGGGGACTCTCTGGGGCCAACGTCCTGGCTTTC. It is translated as CSARDNRGLSGANVLAF.

The CDR3 sequence: CAWSVREGLKAFF. CDR3 nucleotides: TGTGCCTGGAGTGTCAGGGAGGGACTGAAAGCTTTCTTT. The genes are TRBV30 and TRBJ1-1, with D possibly being TRBD1 (5 bases). CDR1 is GTSNPN, CDR2 SVGIG, per germline (reference sequence). The CDR3 has 13 residues. V was pared by 0 bases and J by 9 bases, with 14 bases between.